A selection of T cell receptor beta chains follows, all from one sample in a study of PD-1 blockade in classical Hodgkin lymphoma. The data were produced by immunoSEQ multiplex PCR, yet TCRdb's version contains in-frame clones alone and is incomplete. This table holds 13,000 or so clones, approximately 81% found once. Sample: peripheral blood mononuclear cells (PBMCs), taken before the fourth cycle of nivolumab. The source is a human donor with classical Hodgkin lymphoma. The CDR3 runs from the conserved cysteine through the conserved F or W. D genes are given only for firm matches. Not all rows give a size; the values are once, few, many and, for expanded clones, a class.

D	J	V	size	CDR3	DNA
-	TRBJ2-2	TRBV7-9	few	CASSLEPFSTGELFF	TGTGCCAGCAGCTTGGAACCATTTAGCACCGGGGAGCTGTTTTTT
TRBD1	TRBJ1-2	TRBV7-8	-	CASSLDRGRSSGYTF	TGTGCCAGCAGCTTAGACAGGGGGCGCAGTAGTGGCTACACCTTC
-	TRBJ1-6	TRBV7-3	once	CASSLGENSPLHF	TGTGCCAGCAGCTTGGGGGAGAATTCACCCCTCCACTTT
-	TRBJ1-2	TRBV12-5	-	CASGRGRGGYGYTF	TGTGCTAGTGGTCGTGGACGGGGGGGCTATGGCTACACCTTC
TRBD2	TRBJ2-5	TRBV7-8	-	CASRLAGEETQYF	TGTGCCAGCCGACTAGCGGGGGAAGAGACCCAGTACTTC
-	TRBJ2-3	TRBV28	-	CASGIGIRTDTQYF	TGTGCCAGCGGCATTGGAATCCGCACAGATACGCAGTATTTT
-	TRBJ2-3	TRBV7-9	-	CASSSVRTDTQYF	TGTGCCAGCAGCTCCGTCCGCACAGATACGCAGTATTTT
TRBD2	TRBJ2-2	TRBV6-6	-	CASSRRREGTGELFF	TGTGCCAGCAGCCGTCGCAGGGAGGGCACCGGGGAGCTGTTTTTT
-	TRBJ1-2	TRBV19	-	CASSPGTGYTF	TGTGCCAGTAGTCCCGGGACTGGCTACACCTTC
-	TRBJ2-4	TRBV28	-	CASQERGGGIQYF	TGTGCCAGCCAGGAAAGGGGCGGCGGCATTCAGTACTTC
-	TRBJ2-4	TRBV6-6	-	CASSSGARWYIQYF	TGTGCCAGCAGTTCCGGGGCCCGGTGGTACATTCAGTACTTC
-	TRBJ2-7	TRBV4-1	-	CASSPGRNYEQYF	TGCGCCAGCAGCCCGGGACGGAATTACGAGCAGTACTTC
TRBD1	TRBJ2-5	TRBV28	-	CAVRTGTDLQETQYF	TGTGCCGTCAGGACAGGGACAGACCTTCAAGAGACCCAGTACTTC
TRBD2	TRBJ2-1	TRBV7-6	-	CASSFPRGVDNEQFF	TGTGCCAGCAGCTTTCCGCGGGGGGTAGACAATGAGCAGTTCTTC
-	TRBJ1-1	TRBV7-6	-	CASSLKFDTEAFF	TGTGCCAGCAGCTTAAAGTTTGACACTGAAGCTTTCTTT
TRBD2	TRBJ2-5	TRBV7-8	once	CASSILADLQETQYF	TGTGCCAGCAGCATACTAGCGGACTTACAAGAGACCCAGTACTTC
TRBD2	TRBJ2-3	TRBV9	-	CASSVRDSGGANTQYF	TGTGCCAGCAGCGTACGGGATAGCGGGGGGGCCAATACGCAGTATTTT
-	TRBJ1-5	TRBV4-1	-	CASSQVNQPQHF	TGCGCCAGCAGCCAAGTAAATCAGCCCCAGCATTTT
-	TRBJ1-4	TRBV28	once	CASTNFALGGGSGNEKLFF	TGTGCCAGCACAAATTTCGCATTAGGGGGGGGATCGGGGAATGAAAAACTGTTTTTT
-	TRBJ1-2	TRBV2	few	CASSEIGSGYTF	TGTGCCAGCAGTGAAATCGGGTCTGGCTACACCTTC
-	TRBJ1-3	TRBV2	-	CASSVGQGALSGNTIYF	TGTGCCAGCAGTGTGGGGCAGGGTGCTCTCTCTGGAAACACCATATATTTT
-	TRBJ2-3	TRBV2	-	CASSAGTPLSTDTQYF	TGTGCCAGCAGCGCCGGGACTCCCTTAAGCACAGATACGCAGTATTTT
-	TRBJ2-3	TRBV4-1	-	CASSQLPGSVTDTQYF	TGCGCCAGCAGCCAACTTCCAGGGAGCGTCACAGATACGCAGTATTTT
-	TRBJ2-6	TRBV9	-	CASSANYKSGANVLTF	TGTGCCAGCAGCGCCAATTACAAGTCTGGGGCCAACGTCCTGACTTTC
-	TRBJ2-2	TRBV6-4	-	CASSDGGGTGELFF	TGTGCCAGCAGTGACGGGGGTGGCACCGGGGAGCTGTTTTTT
-	TRBJ1-1	TRBV4-3	-	CASSPGVNTEAFF	TGCGCCAGCAGTCCAGGGGTGAACACTGAAGCTTTCTTT
-	TRBJ2-1	TRBV6-1	-	CASGVGGGSYNEQFF	TGTGCCAGCGGGGTTGGAGGGGGTTCCTACAATGAGCAGTTCTTC
-	TRBJ1-1	TRBV29-1	few	CSVRGAGSNTEAFF	TGCAGCGTTCGGGGGGCCGGATCGAACACTGAAGCTTTCTTT
-	TRBJ1-4	TRBV2	-	CASSVSGATNEKLFF	TGTGCCAGCAGTGTGTCAGGTGCAACTAATGAAAAACTGTTTTTT
-	TRBJ2-1	TRBV2	-	CASRPHEGGNEQFF	TGTGCCAGCAGGCCACACGAGGGGGGCAATGAGCAGTTCTTC
-	TRBJ2-5	TRBV19	-	CASSFTRGPQETQYF	TGTGCCAGTAGTTTCACCCGGGGGCCCCAAGAGACCCAGTACTTC
-	TRBJ2-7	TRBV6-5	-	CASSYDGTYEQYF	TGTGCCAGCAGTTACGACGGAACCTACGAGCAGTACTTC
-	TRBJ1-3	TRBV6-1	-	CASNDGVSGNTIYF	TGTGCCAGCAATGACGGCGTCTCTGGAAACACCATATATTTT
-	TRBJ2-6	TRBV4-3	-	CASSQGPTYQEVTSGANVLTF	TGCGCCAGCAGCCAAGGACCCACTTATCAAGAGGTCACGTCTGGGGCCAACGTCCTGACTTTC
TRBD1	TRBJ1-5	TRBV28	-	CASSSTGGLRQPQHF	TGTGCCAGCAGCTCGACAGGGGGCCTCCGCCAGCCCCAGCATTTT
TRBD1	TRBJ1-4	TRBV4-3	-	CASSQGTGINEKLFF	TGCGCCAGCAGCCAGGGGACAGGCATTAATGAAAAACTGTTTTTT